The 28 T cell receptor beta chains below all came from one sample that was sequenced in a study of TIL therapy for anti-PD-1-resistant metastatic lung cancer. This was the immunoSEQ v3 assay. Sequenced by immunoSEQ multiplex PCR; TCRdb stores in-frame clones only, minus some. The sample contains approximately 10,000 clones, around 80% of which appear only once. Stated time point: pre-treatment sample, taken before nivolumab and TIL therapy. The material was blood, obtained at baseline. Receptors originate from a person between 30 and 79 years old with non-small cell lung cancer.

V and J are TRBV6-5 and TRBJ2-5; D might be TRBD1 (5 bases). V was cut by 4 bases and J by 5 bases, with 14 bases left in between. Germline V gives CDR1 MNHEY, CDR2 SVGAGI. The CDR3 length is 14 residues. The chain's CDR3 is CASSLTGRGETQYF. DNA for the CDR3: TGTGCCAGCAGTTTAACAGGAAGAGGCGAGACCCAGTACTTC.

CDR3 protein: CASSWGLVNEQFF. The CDR3 DNA is TGTGCCAGCAGCTGGGGTCTCGTCAATGAGCAGTTCTTC. The chain joins TRBV7-6 to TRBJ2-1, with D uncertain. The CDR3 runs 13 residues. Germline V lookup: CDR1 SGHVS, CDR2 FNYEAQ. Trimming shortened V by 4 bases and J by 6 bases, and 10 bases separated the two germline ends. Supplemented by reference TRBV7-6 and TRBJ2-1, the full variable domain reads GAGVSQSPRYKVTKRGQDVALRCDPISGHVSLYWYRQALGQGPEFLTYFNYEAQQDKSGLPNDRFSAERPEGSISTLTIQRTEQRDSAMYRCASSWGLVNEQFFGPGTRLTVL.

The V and J genes are TRBV19 and TRBJ1-1; perhaps TRBD1 as D (5 bases). Per germline, CDR1 LNHDA and CDR2 SQIVND (reference sequence). There are 15 residues in the CDR3. With 9 bases removed from V and 7 bases from J, the gap between germline ends came to 24 bases. The CDR3 loop reads CARISPGDPSGEAFF. CDR3 in DNA: TGTGCCAGAATCTCGCCCGGGGACCCGTCCGGTGAAGCTTTCTTT.

The CDR3 reads CAARDGNTGELFF. The CDR3 nucleotides read TGCGCCGCGAGGGACGGGAACACCGGGGAGCTGTTTTTT. The chain carries TRBV4-1 and TRBJ2-2; either TRBD1 or TRBD2 may supply D (5 bases each). The CDR3 is made up of 13 amino acids. Looked up from germline, CDR1 is MGHRA and CDR2 is YSYEKL. Deletions cut 11 bases from V and 1 base from J, with 11 bases between.

This clone has more than one count but fewer than ten. J is TRBJ2-7 and V is TRBV29-1; D not certain. The CDR3 runs to 12 residues. Deletions cut 1 base from V and 5 bases from J, with 9 bases between. Germline V gene sequence: CDR1 SQVTM, CDR2 ANQGSEA. The CDR3 spells CSVEGQVDEQYF. DNA of the CDR3: TGCAGCGTTGAAGGCCAGGTGGACGAGCAGTACTTC.

This clone showed up just once. The CDR3 DNA reads as TGTGCCAGCAGTTCCCCCGGGACTAGCGGCTACGAGCAGTACTTC. Translated: CASSSPGTSGYEQYF. The rearrangement joins TRBV6-5 to TRBJ2-5; 11 bases are shared with TRBD2. The closer fit of TRBJ2-7 to the DNA end suggests the J call may be wrong. Germline CDR1 is MNHEY and CDR2 is SVGAGI. The CDR3 totals 15 residues.

The gene calls are TRBV5-1 and TRBJ2-5; D unresolved. V lost 4 bases and J 1 base, leaving 11 bases between the germline ends. CDR1 is SGHRS and CDR2 is YFSETQ in the germline V gene. The CDR3 covers 14 residues. CDR3 amino acids: CASSQRRIQETQYF. In DNA form, the CDR3 reads TGCGCCAGCAGCCAACGACGGATCCAAGAGACCCAGTACTTC.

V and J are TRBV6-5 and TRBJ2-2; D unclear. The CDR3 has 14 amino acids. From germline, CDR1 is MNHEY and CDR2 SVGAGI. V dropped 5 bases and J dropped 6 bases, with 13 bases sitting between them. CDR3 in amino acids: CASSSYLYAGELFF. The CDR3 coding sequence is TGTGCCAGCAGTAGTTATCTATACGCCGGGGAGCTGTTTTTT.

This chain joins TRBV19 and TRBJ1-1, with TRBD1 matching over 7 bases. Germline-derived CDR1 and CDR2 are LNHDA and SQIVND (reference sequence). The CDR3 totals 16 residues. V lost 5 bases to trimming and J lost 0 bases; unmatched junction nucleotides: 9. The CDR3 DNA sequence: TGTGCCAGTAGTCCCCCCGGGAGGGGGCTGAACACTGAAGCTTTCTTT. Its translation is CASSPPGRGLNTEAFF.

The V gene is TRBV6-5, the J gene TRBJ1-2, with a tentative D call TRBD1 (5 bases). Looked up from germline, CDR1 is MNHEY and CDR2 is SVGAGI. The CDR3 is 11 residues long. The V gene lost 10 bases and the J gene lost 10 bases, with 16 bases spanning the gap. CDR3 amino acids: CATSRGVNYTF. The CDR3 DNA sequence: TGTGCCACTTCACGGGGGGTAAACTACACCTTC.

J is TRBJ2-7 and V is TRBV4-1; no firm D call. Germline V gene data show CDR1 as MGHRA and CDR2 as YSYEKL. This CDR3 is built from 15 residues. Between the trimmed V and J ends, which lost 6 bases and 1 base, there was a span of 16 bases. CDR3 DNA: TGCGCCAGCAGTCCTCAGGTCTGGTATTCCTACGAGCAGTACTTC. Protein: CASSPQVWYSYEQYF.

The V gene is TRBV7-9, the J gene TRBJ2-7; D gene ambiguous. The CDR3 consists of 13 residues. Germline V gene lookup returns CDR1 SEHNR and CDR2 FQNEAQ (reference sequence). V was clipped by 4 bases and J by 6 bases, with 13 bases between them. The DNA for the CDR3 is TGTGCCAGCAGCTCTCCCCCACTCGGCGAGCAGTACTTC. Its translation: CASSSPPLGEQYF. The variable domain in full, completed from reference TRBV7-9 and TRBJ2-7, reads DTGVSQNPRHKITKRGQNVTFRCDPISEHNRLYWYRQTLGQGPEFLTYFQNEAQLEKSRLLSDRFSAERPKGSFSTLEIQRTEQGDSAMYLCASSSPPLGEQYFGPGTRLTVT.

The sample holds one count of this clone. V is TRBV5-4 and J is TRBJ1-3; D possibly corresponds to TRBD1 (6 bases). Deletions cut 2 bases from V and 0 bases from J, with 6 bases between. The CDR3 has 14 amino acids. Germline CDR1 reads SGHNT; CDR2 reads YYREEE (reference sequence). CDR3 loop: CASSLQGSGNTIYF. CDR3 bases: TGTGCCAGCAGCTTACAGGGCTCTGGAAACACCATATATTTT.

The chain couples TRBV21-1 to TRBJ1-2. TRBV21-1 constitutes a pseudogene. This CDR3 is built from 15 residues. The chain's CDR3 is CASSTRQPGSYGYTF. As DNA, the CDR3 is TGTGCCAGCAGCACGAGACAGCCGGGGAGCTATGGCTACACCTTC.

This clone was seen a handful of times. The rearrangement uses TRBV5-1 and TRBJ2-3; D gene unclear. Trimming removed 0 bases from V and 1 base from J, with 9 bases in between. Germline-derived CDR1 and CDR2 are SGHRS and YFSETQ. This CDR3 spans 15 amino acids. The CDR3 sequence is CASSLAGSGTDTQYF. The CDR3 nucleotides are TGCGCCAGCAGCTTGGCGGGCTCAGGCACAGATACGCAGTATTTT.

The chain has TRBV30 and TRBJ1-5; a weak D match, TRBD1 (5 bases). This CDR3 contains 13 residues. Deletions cut 2 bases from V and 7 bases from J, with 12 bases between. Germline CDR1 is GTSNPN and CDR2 is SVGIG (reference sequence). The CDR3 here is CAWSLVGGQPQHF. CDR3 in DNA: TGTGCCTGGAGTCTTGTGGGGGGACAGCCCCAGCATTTT.

This clone was observed a few times. The rearrangement links TRBV27 to TRBJ2-7; 8 bases align to TRBD1. V dropped 3 bases and J dropped 10; count of bases not matched to a gene: 8. The CDR3 totals 13 residues. The germline V gene has CDR1 MNHEY and CDR2 SMNVEV (reference sequence). The CDR3 spells CASSFLGQAYQYF. DNA for the CDR3: TGTGCCAGCAGTTTCTTGGGACAGGCCTACCAGTACTTC.

The sample holds a few counts of this clone. The J gene is TRBJ1-4, the V gene TRBV4-2; no firm D call. Trimming stripped 4 bases from V and 4 bases from J, with 7 bases between. Germline values: CDR1 LGHNA, CDR2 YNFKEQ. The CDR3 runs 13 residues. The CDR3 is CASSPGSNEKLFF. CDR3 nucleotide sequence: TGTGCCAGCAGCCCCGGGAGTAATGAAAAACTGTTTTTT.

V is TRBV30 and J is TRBJ1-3; no clear D. This CDR3 spans 14 amino acids. Trimming removed 3 bases from V and 0 bases from J, with 9 bases in between. Germline CDR1 reads GTSNPN; CDR2 reads SVGIG (reference sequence). In DNA, the CDR3 is TGTGCCTGGAGCCCACTCCCCTCTGGAAACACCATATATTTT. Translating gives CAWSPLPSGNTIYF.

The chain uses TRBV27 and TRBJ2-5; maybe TRBD1 (5 bases). The CDR3 is 15 amino acids. Trimming removed 0 bases from V and 2 bases from J, with 10 bases in between. Germline values: CDR1 MNHEY, CDR2 SMNVEV (reference sequence). In DNA form, the CDR3 reads TGTGCCAGCAGTTTATCCCCAGGGCTTCAAGAGACCCAGTACTTC. This sequence encodes CASSLSPGLQETQYF.

This chain joins TRBV15 and TRBJ1-2, with D unclear. Trimming pared 0 bases from V and 4 bases from J, leaving 9 bases between. This CDR3 is built from 14 residues. Germline CDR1 is LNHNV and CDR2 is YYDKDF (reference sequence). CDR3 sequence: CATSREGRSYGYTF. DNA for the CDR3: TGTGCCACCAGCAGAGAAGGACGCAGCTATGGCTACACCTTC. Drawing the rest from reference TRBV15 and TRBJ1-2, the complete variable domain is DAMVIQNPRYQVTQFGKPVTLSCSQTLNHNVMYWYQQKSSQAPKLLFHYYDKDFNNEADTPDNFQSRRPNTSFCFLDIRSPGLGDTAMYLCATSREGRSYGYTFGSGTRLTVV.

The J gene is TRBJ1-2, the V gene TRBV4-1, with D unclear. Trimming took off 3 bases at V and 3 bases at J, with 14 bases between the two ends. The CDR3 runs 15 residues. Per the germline V gene, CDR1 is MGHRA and CDR2 is YSYEKL. CDR3 DNA sequence: TGCGCCAGCAGCCACCCAGCCCGACGGGACTATGGCTACACCTTC. Translated, it gives CASSHPARRDYGYTF.

The chain joins TRBV5-4 to TRBJ2-2; no clear D. In germline, CDR1 is SGHNT, CDR2 YYREEE (reference sequence). This CDR3 has 13 amino acids. Trimming took 0 bases from V and 8 from J, leaving 8 bases between them. The CDR3 bases are TGTGCCAGCAGCTTGGGGGTTGGAGGGGAGCTGTTTTTT. It translates to CASSLGVGGELFF.

The chain carries TRBV6-1 and TRBJ1-4, with TRBD1 matching 8 bases. The CDR3 has 16 residues. Germline loops: CDR1 MNHNS, CDR2 SASEGT. The V segment lost 1 base and the J segment 6 bases; nucleotides outside the gene matches: 7. The CDR3 DNA follows: TGTGCCAGCAGTGAAGGATTGGGGACAGGTCATGAAAAACTGTTTTTT. This translates into CASSEGLGTGHEKLFF.

The rearrangement joins TRBV6-5 to TRBJ1-5, with TRBD1 matching 9 bases. J lost 2 bases, V lost 5 bases, and 4 bases had no gene match. The CDR3 is 15 residues long. Per germline, CDR1 MNHEY and CDR2 SVGAGI. CDR3: CASSAQGAGNQPQHF. The CDR3 DNA sequence: TGTGCCAGCAGTGCACAGGGGGCCGGCAATCAGCCCCAGCATTTT.

V usage is TRBV20-1 and J usage is TRBJ1-1; D gene uncertain. Germline CDR1 reads DFQATT; CDR2 reads SNEGSKA (reference sequence). The CDR3 length is 11 residues. V was clipped by 3 bases and J by 5 bases, with 7 bases between them. The CDR3 DNA reads TGCAGTGCTAGGGCCCTAACTGAAGCTTTCTTT. Residues: CSARALTEAFF.

V and J are TRBV5-1 and TRBJ2-7; D perhaps matches TRBD1 (5 bases). Germline V CDR1 and CDR2: SGHRS, YFSETQ. V was clipped by 3 bases and J by 2 bases, with 12 bases between them. This CDR3 spans 14 amino acids. The CDR3 region has the DNA TGCGCCAGCAGCTCACCTACAGGTACCTACGAGCAGTACTTC. This translates into CASSSPTGTYEQYF.

This clone was detected once. This sequence joins TRBV7-8 and TRBJ1-4; no clear D. Trimming removed 3 bases from V and 3 bases from J, with 5 bases in between. Germline CDR1 reads SGHVS; CDR2 reads FQNEAQ. This CDR3 has 13 residues. CDR3 DNA: TGTGCCAGCAGCTTTTCGCCTAATGAAAAACTGTTTTTT. Protein product: CASSFSPNEKLFF.